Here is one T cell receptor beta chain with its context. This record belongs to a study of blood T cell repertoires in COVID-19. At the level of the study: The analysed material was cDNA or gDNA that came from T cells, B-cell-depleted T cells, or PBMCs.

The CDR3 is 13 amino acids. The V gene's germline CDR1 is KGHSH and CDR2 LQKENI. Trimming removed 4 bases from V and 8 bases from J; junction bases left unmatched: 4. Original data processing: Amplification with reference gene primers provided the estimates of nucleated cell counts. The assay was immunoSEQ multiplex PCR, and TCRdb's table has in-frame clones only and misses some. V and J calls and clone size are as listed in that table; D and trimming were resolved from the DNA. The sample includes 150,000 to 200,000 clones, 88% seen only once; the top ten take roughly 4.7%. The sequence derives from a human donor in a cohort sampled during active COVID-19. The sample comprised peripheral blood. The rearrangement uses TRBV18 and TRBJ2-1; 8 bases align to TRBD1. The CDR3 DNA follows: TGTGCCAGCTCACGTAAGACAGGGGATGAGCAGTTCTTC. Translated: CASSRKTGDEQFF.